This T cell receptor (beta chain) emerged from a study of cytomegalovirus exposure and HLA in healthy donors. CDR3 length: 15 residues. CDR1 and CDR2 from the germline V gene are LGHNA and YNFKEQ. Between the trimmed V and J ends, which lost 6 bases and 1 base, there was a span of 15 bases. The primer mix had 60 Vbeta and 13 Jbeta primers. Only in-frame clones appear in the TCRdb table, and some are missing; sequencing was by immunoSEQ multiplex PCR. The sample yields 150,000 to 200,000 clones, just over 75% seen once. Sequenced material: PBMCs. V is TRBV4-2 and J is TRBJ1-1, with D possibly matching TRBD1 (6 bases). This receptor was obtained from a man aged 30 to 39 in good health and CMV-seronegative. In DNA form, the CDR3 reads TGTGCCAGCAGTCGCGAGACAGGTGGGAACACTGAAGCTTTCTTT. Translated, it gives CASSRETGGNTEAFF.